What follows are 20 T cell receptor beta chains derived from one specimen sequenced in a study of T cell responses to AZD1222 COVID-19 vaccine. TCRdb's copy holds only in-frame clones and misses some; the assay was immunoSEQ multiplex PCR. The sample lists over 100,000 clones, about 93% seen once, with approximately 6.3% in the top ten. The input for sequencing was peripheral blood, taken on day 0 of AZD1222 vaccination. Source of these receptors: an adult in good health.

This sequence joins TRBV25-1 and TRBJ2-3; D remains ambiguous. CDR3 length: 16 amino acids. CDR1 is MGHDK, CDR2 SYGVNS, per germline. Trimming took off 2 bases at V and 2 bases at J, with 14 bases between the two ends. CDR3 loop: CASSEIVGFLTDTQYF. Here the CDR3 DNA reads TGTGCCAGCAGTGAAATCGTCGGATTTCTCACAGATACGCAGTATTTT.

This chain connects TRBV7-3 to TRBJ2-1; a weak D match, TRBD2 (6 bases). This CDR3 contains 16 residues. Germline values: CDR1 SGHTA, CDR2 FQGTGA. Deletions cut 5 bases from V and 7 bases from J, with 21 bases between. The DNA for the CDR3 is TGTGCCAGCAGCCCTGCGGGGCTAGCTGGGCTAAATGAGCAGTTCTTC. It codes for CASSPAGLAGLNEQFF.

The chain is built from TRBV7-2 and TRBJ2-7, with 8 bases that match TRBD1. The V gene end was trimmed by 5 bases and the J gene end by 4 bases; junction bases not matched to a gene: 7. The CDR3 is 14 amino acids. Looked up from germline, CDR1 is SGHTA and CDR2 is FQGNSA. CDR3 region: CASSPAGQAYEQYF. CDR3 bases: TGTGCCAGCAGCCCCGCGGGACAGGCTTACGAGCAGTACTTC.

V usage is TRBV3-1 (or the pseudogene TRBV3-2) and J usage is TRBJ2-3, with 8 nucleotides matching TRBD2. CDR3 length: 15 residues. With V trimmed by 4 bases and J by 2 bases, 5 bases remained unmatched. Germline CDR1 is LGHDT and CDR2 is YNNKEL (reference sequence). CDR3 residues: CASSLTLAVTDTQYF. The CDR3 DNA sequence: TGTGCCAGCAGCCTCACACTAGCGGTCACAGATACGCAGTATTTT.

The chain employs TRBV7-8 and TRBJ2-3; D not certain. From germline, CDR1 is SGHVS and CDR2 FQNEAQ. Trimming cost V 8 bases and J 2 bases, with 14 bases left between them. CDR3 length: 14 residues. In DNA, the CDR3 is TGTGCCAGCCGGTCGCGTTTCCCCACAGATACGCAGTATTTT. It yields the protein CASRSRFPTDTQYF.

V and J are TRBV28 and TRBJ2-7; TRBD2 aligns across 14 bases. The germline gives CDR1 MDHEN, CDR2 SYDVKM. The CDR3 runs to 14 residues. Trimming at V came to 6 bases and at J to 12 bases, leaving 10 bases not matched to a gene. Written as DNA, the CDR3 is TGTGCCAGCAGGGCTCCGGGACTAGCGGGAGTATCGTACTTC. Encoded protein: CASRAPGLAGVSYF.

The chain carries TRBV28 and TRBJ1-5; TRBD1 matches 10 bases. This CDR3 spans 15 amino acids. CDR1 MDHEN and CDR2 SYDVKM come from the germline V gene. With V trimmed by 2 bases and J by 5 bases, 3 bases remained unmatched. The CDR3 sequence: CASSLRTGGHQPQHF. The CDR3 DNA is TGTGCCAGCAGTTTACGGACAGGGGGTCATCAGCCCCAGCATTTT.

In regard to this clone: The same CDR3 also results from other DNA sequences found in this sample. J is TRBJ1-3 and V is TRBV7-9; D is uncertain. The germline CDR1 and CDR2 sequences are SEHNR and FQNEAQ (reference sequence). CDR3 length: 12 amino acids. Trimming took off 2 bases at V and 2 bases at J, with 1 base between the two ends. The CDR3 DNA is TGTGCCAGCAGCTTAACTGGAAACACCATATATTTT. Translated: CASSLTGNTIYF.

The rearrangement joins TRBV19 to TRBJ1-2, with D possibly being TRBD1 (6 bases). Germline lookup yields CDR1 LNHDA and CDR2 SQIVND (reference sequence). The length of the CDR3 is 15 residues. V was cut by 7 bases and J by 2 bases, with 17 bases left in between. The CDR3 nucleotides are TGTGCCAGTATCCCCTCGACAGGCCTAAACTATGGCTACACCTTC. Amino acids: CASIPSTGLNYGYTF.

The chain uses TRBV11-2 and TRBJ1-1; D is perhaps TRBD1 (5 bases). The CDR3 is 14 residues long. The germline V gene encodes CDR1 SGHAT and CDR2 FQNNGV. V dropped 1 base and J dropped 3 bases, with 9 bases sitting between them. This CDR3 reads CASSLGFRDTEAFF. In DNA, the CDR3 is TGTGCCAGCAGCTTAGGTTTCAGGGACACTGAAGCTTTCTTT.

This sequence joins TRBV7-9 and TRBJ2-5, with 9 bases fitting TRBD2. V gave up 0 bases and J gave up 3 bases; unmatched junction bases: 2. The CDR3 is made up of 15 amino acids. CDR1 SEHNR and CDR2 FQNEAQ come from the germline V gene (reference sequence). CDR3 residues: CASSLASGGKETQYF. DNA of the CDR3: TGTGCCAGCAGCTTAGCTAGCGGGGGAAAAGAGACCCAGTACTTC.

Here the CDR3 reads CASSTEREQFF. CDR3 nucleotides: TGTGCCAGTAGTACCGAGCGGGAGCAGTTCTTC. The V and J genes are TRBV19 and TRBJ2-1, with D perhaps TRBD2 (5 bases). There are 11 residues in the CDR3. The germline V gene has CDR1 LNHDA and CDR2 SQIVND (reference sequence). Trimming took off 4 bases at V and 10 bases at J, with 8 bases between the two ends. The whole variable domain, remainder taken from reference TRBV19 and TRBJ2-1, is DGGITQSPKYLFRKEGQNVTLSCEQNLNHDAMYWYRQDPGQGLRLIYYSQIVNDFQKGDIAEGYSVSREKKESFPLTVTSAQKNPTAFYLCASSTEREQFFGPGTRLTVL.

V usage is TRBV27 and J usage is TRBJ1-1; a weak D match, TRBD1 (5 bases). Per the germline V gene, CDR1 is MNHEY and CDR2 is SMNVEV (reference sequence). The CDR3 covers 15 residues. V lost 4 bases and J 1 base, leaving 13 bases between the germline ends. The CDR3 DNA reads TGTGCCAGCAGTTCCTCGCCCAGGGCGAACACTGAAGCTTTCTTT. It yields the protein CASSSSPRANTEAFF.

A remark on this clone: Other nucleotide sequences in the sample specify the same CDR3. The rearrangement links TRBV27 to TRBJ1-1, with D maybe TRBD1 (5 bases). The germline CDR1 and CDR2 sequences are MNHEY and SMNVEV (reference sequence). CDR3 length: 14 residues. Deletions cut 5 bases from V and 5 bases from J, with 15 bases between. As DNA, the CDR3 is TGTGCCAGCAGTCTCGGGGGGGGTGGGACTGAAGCTTTCTTT. It translates to CASSLGGGGTEAFF.

The chain carries TRBV2 and TRBJ2-7; 7 bases are shared with TRBD2. Trimming took 6 bases from V and 0 from J; bases not matched to a gene: 8. The CDR3 totals 15 residues. Germline CDR1 is SNHLY and CDR2 is FYNNEI. CDR3 sequence (DNA): TGTGCCAGCAGGCCGATCAGGGACTACTCCTACGAGCAGTACTTC. This gives the protein CASRPIRDYSYEQYF.

The rearrangement links TRBV19 to TRBJ2-2; no definite D call. Trimming shortened V by 2 bases and J by 7 bases, and 11 bases separated the two germline ends. The germline gives CDR1 LNHDA, CDR2 SQIVND (reference sequence). The CDR3 contains 14 residues. This CDR3 is CASSILSSGGELFF. The DNA of the CDR3 is TGTGCCAGTAGTATACTGTCGTCCGGCGGGGAGCTGTTTTTT.

The V and J genes are TRBV30 and TRBJ2-2, with 7 bases fitting TRBD1. Trimming removed 2 bases from V and 6 bases from J; junction bases left unmatched: 3. Germline loops: CDR1 GTSNPN, CDR2 SVGIG (reference sequence). There are 13 residues in the CDR3. CDR3 sequence reads: CAWSSTGAGELFF. The DNA of the CDR3 is TGTGCCTGGAGTTCCACAGGGGCCGGGGAGCTGTTTTTT.

The chain carries TRBV6-1 and TRBJ1-2, with 8 bases aligning to TRBD1. The V and J ends lost 3 bases and 8 bases, in that order; junction bases with no gene match: 11. This CDR3 has 15 residues. From germline, CDR1 is MNHNS and CDR2 SASEGT. DNA of the CDR3: TGTGCCAGCAGTGAGGAGGGGACAGGCCTTAGAGGCTACACCTTC. It codes for CASSEEGTGLRGYTF.

The rearrangement joins TRBV7-9 to TRBJ2-1, with D perhaps TRBD1 or TRBD2 (5 bases each). Deletions cut 6 bases from V and 4 bases from J, with 22 bases between. The CDR3 is 17 amino acids. CDR1 and CDR2 from the germline V gene are SEHNR and FQNEAQ (reference sequence). CDR3 loop: CASRPSWGERSYNEQFF. As DNA, the CDR3 is TGTGCCAGCAGACCCTCCTGGGGCGAGCGGAGTTACAATGAGCAGTTCTTC.

The CDR3 bases are TGTGCCAGCAGCTATCACGGACAGGGGGCCACAGATACGCAGTATTTT. Its translation is CASSYHGQGATDTQYF. J is TRBJ2-3 and V is TRBV7-3; 11 bases map to TRBD1. Trimming took 4 bases from V and 2 from J; bases not matched to a gene: 5. Germline CDR1 SGHTA, CDR2 FQGTGA. There are 16 residues in the CDR3.